Given below is one T cell receptor beta chain in context. This entry comes from a study of blood T cell repertoires in COVID-19. CDR3 length: 16 amino acids. V lost 0 bases and J lost 0, with 10 bases in between. The V gene's germline CDR1 is SGHRS and CDR2 YFSETQ. The data were produced by immunoSEQ multiplex PCR, yet TCRdb's version contains in-frame clones alone and is incomplete. The data contain more than 70,000 clones, about 89% of them singletons. This sequence was found in a woman aged 45 to 65 in a cohort sampled during active COVID-19. This chain connects TRBV5-1 to TRBJ2-1; TRBD1 might be the D (5 bases). The sequencing input was peripheral blood. CDR3 in DNA: TGCGCCAGCAGCTTGGACCAGGGTAGCTCCTACAATGAGCAGTTCTTC. It yields the protein CASSLDQGSSYNEQFF. The full variable domain, completed using reference TRBV5-1 and TRBJ2-1, is KAGVTQTPRYLIKTRGQQVTLSCSPISGHRSVSWYQQTPGQGLQFLFEYFSETQRNKGNFPGRFSGRQFSNSRSEMNVSTLELGDSALYLCASSLDQGSSYNEQFFGPGTRLTVL.